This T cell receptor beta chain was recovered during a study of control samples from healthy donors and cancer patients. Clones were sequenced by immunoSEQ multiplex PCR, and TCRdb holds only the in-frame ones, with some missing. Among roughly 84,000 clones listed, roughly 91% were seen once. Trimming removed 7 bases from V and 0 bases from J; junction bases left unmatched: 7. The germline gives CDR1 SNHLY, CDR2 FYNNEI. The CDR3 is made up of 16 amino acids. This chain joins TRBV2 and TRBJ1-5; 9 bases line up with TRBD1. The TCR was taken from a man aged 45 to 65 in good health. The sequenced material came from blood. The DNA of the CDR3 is TGTGCCAGCATGGGGACAGGGCCCCTTAGCAATCAGCCCCAGCATTTT. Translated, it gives CASMGTGPLSNQPQHF.